This passage covers 28 T cell receptor beta chains from one sample sequenced in a study of blood T cell repertoires in COVID-19. Assay used: immunoSEQ multiplex PCR; TCRdb lists only in-frame clones, some missing. The repertoire includes a few hundred thousand clones, around 87% of them detected once, and more than 9% sits in the top ten. Material for sequencing was peripheral blood. These receptors were obtained from a woman aged 25 to 45 with COVID-19, enrolled during active disease.

Concerning this clone itself: Lacking the conserved final phenylalanine or tryptophan, this CDR3 likely reflects a read error. The DNA is left out, because the CDR3 cannot be placed on it with certainty; the CDR3 is given as TCRdb lists it. The chain couples TRBV23-1 to TRBJ2-7; whether TRBD2, the table's D call, matches the DNA was not checked. TRBV23-1 is an open reading frame, and its role is uncertain. Ends included, the CDR3 has 9 residues. The CDR3 spells CASSPGISL.

The chain has TRBV7-2 and TRBJ1-1, with D possibly being TRBD1 (6 bases). Germline CDR1 is SGHTA and CDR2 is FQGNSA. The CDR3 sequence is 15 residues long. V lost 5 bases to trimming and J lost 4 bases, with 17 bases between them. The CDR3 DNA is TGTGCCAGCAGCACCAGACAGGCCCTGGGCACTGAAGCTTTCTTT. Encoded protein: CASSTRQALGTEAFF. Supplemented by reference TRBV7-2 and TRBJ1-1, the full variable domain reads GAGVSQSPSNKVTEKGKDVELRCDPISGHTALYWYRQSLGQGLEFLIYFQGNSAPDKSGLPSDRFSAERTGGSVSTLTIQRTQQEDSAVYLCASSTRQALGTEAFFGQGTRLTVV.

This clone showed up just a few times. CDR3 nucleotide sequence: TGCGCCAGCAGCCAAGTTATTACAGGGGTGAGGACACCCCTCCACTTT. Its translation is CASSQVITGVRTPLHF. The chain has TRBV4-1 and TRBJ1-6; TRBD1 aligns across 7 bases. J lost 11 bases, V lost 1 base, and 11 bases had no gene match. Germline lookup yields CDR1 MGHRA and CDR2 YSYEKL. CDR3 size: 16 residues.

CDR3 loop: CASSTDTVSNQPQHF. For the CDR3, the DNA is TGTGCCAGCTCCACCGATACAGTTAGCAATCAGCCCCAGCATTTT. The rearrangement links TRBV18 to TRBJ1-5; unclear D gene. From germline, CDR1 is KGHSH and CDR2 LQKENI. Trimming stripped 6 bases from V and 0 bases from J, with 12 bases between. CDR3 length: 15 residues. Using reference TRBV18 and TRBJ1-5 for the parts outside the CDR3, the full variable domain is NAGVMQNPRHLVRRRGQEARLRCSPMKGHSHVYWYRQLPEEGLKFMVYLQKENIIDESGMPKERFSAEFPKEGPSILRIQQVVRGDSAAYFCASSTDTVSNQPQHFGDGTRLSIL.

V and J are TRBV30 and TRBJ2-5, with D perhaps matching TRBD2 (5 bases). The CDR3 extends over 13 amino acids. Trimming left V 0 bases short and J 9 bases short, with 14 bases between. The germline gives CDR1 GTSNPN, CDR2 SVGIG (reference sequence). CDR3 loop: CAWSVPTVRAQYF. For the CDR3, the DNA is TGTGCCTGGAGTGTACCTACGGTGAGGGCCCAGTACTTC.

This sequence joins TRBV5-4 and TRBJ2-3, with 9 bases fitting TRBD2. Germline CDR1 is SGHNT and CDR2 is YYREEE (reference sequence). Germline trimming cut 0 bases from V and 6 bases from J; bases unmatched to any gene: 8. This CDR3 comprises 16 residues. This CDR3 reads CASSLDAGGPSDTQYF. The DNA of the CDR3 is TGTGCCAGCAGCTTGGATGCGGGAGGGCCAAGCGATACGCAGTATTTT. The complete variable domain, with remaining parts taken from reference TRBV5-4 and TRBJ2-3, reads ETGVTQSPTHLIKTRGQQVTLRCSSQSGHNTVSWYQQALGQGPQFIFQYYREEENGRGNFPPRFSGLQFPNYSSELNVNALELDDSALYLCASSLDAGGPSDTQYFGPGTRLTVL.

The chain carries TRBV27 and TRBJ2-5; TRBD2 matches at 8 bases. Germline CDR1 MNHEY, CDR2 SMNVEV (reference sequence). Unmatched junction bases numbered 10, after V lost 5 bases and J lost 5 bases. The CDR3 runs to 15 residues. The CDR3 here is CASSPRGGTGETQYF. For the CDR3, the DNA is TGTGCCAGCAGTCCCCGGGGGGGGACGGGGGAGACCCAGTACTTC.

The CDR3 reads CASSLAAARSQETQYF. DNA for the CDR3: TGTGCCAGCAGCTTGGCTGCAGCGCGTTCGCAAGAGACCCAGTACTTC. The chain is built from TRBV5-6 and TRBJ2-5; D remains ambiguous. Germline V CDR1 and CDR2: SGHDT, YYEEEE. The V and J ends lost 0 bases and 2 bases respectively, with 14 bases between them. The CDR3 spans 16 residues.

The gene calls are TRBV6-5 and TRBJ2-1; tentative D call: TRBD1 (6 bases). Germline CDR1 and CDR2: MNHEY and SVGAGI. The CDR3 runs 12 residues. The V gene lost 6 bases and the J gene lost 8 bases, with 11 bases spanning the gap. CDR3 in DNA: TGTGCCAGCAGCAGGGGAACTTATGAGCAGTTCTTC. Translation gives CASSRGTYEQFF.

V usage is TRBV6-1 and J usage is TRBJ2-7, with TRBD2 matching over 12 bases. Germline values: CDR1 MNHNS, CDR2 SASEGT. Trimming removed 1 base from V and 3 bases from J; junction bases left unmatched: 7. The CDR3 runs to 17 residues. Here the CDR3 reads CASSEEWGTSGFYEQYF. The CDR3 region has the DNA TGTGCCAGCAGTGAAGAGTGGGGGACTAGCGGGTTCTACGAGCAGTACTTC.

The genes are TRBV19 and TRBJ1-1, with unresolved D. Trimming took off 3 bases at V and 5 bases at J, with 7 bases between the two ends. The germline gives CDR1 LNHDA, CDR2 SQIVND (reference sequence). CDR3 size: 12 residues. The CDR3 region is CASSIHLTEAFF. DNA of the CDR3: TGTGCCAGTAGTATTCATTTGACTGAAGCTTTCTTT.

The chain has TRBV13 and TRBJ1-4, with 9 positions matching TRBD1. Germline values: CDR1 PRHDT, CDR2 FYEKMQ (reference sequence). Losses at the gene ends were 6 bases for V and 7 bases for J; bases not matched to a gene: 9. This CDR3 comprises 15 residues. For the CDR3, the DNA is TGTGCCAGCAGTCGGGGAGGGACAGGGTTTGAAAAACTGTTTTTT. The encoded protein is CASSRGGTGFEKLFF.

The chain recombines TRBV5-4 with TRBJ2-7; D is unresolved. V was trimmed by 0 bases and J by 4 bases, leaving 8 bases between them. Germline CDR1 reads SGHNT; CDR2 reads YYREEE (reference sequence). CDR3 length: 13 amino acids. CDR3 in amino acids: CASSLDYRYEQYF. The CDR3 region has the DNA TGTGCCAGCAGCTTGGACTACCGATACGAGCAGTACTTC.

This sequence joins TRBV2 and TRBJ2-7, with 9 nucleotides matching TRBD1. Germline V gives CDR1 SNHLY, CDR2 FYNNEI. The CDR3 has 13 residues. The junction had 0 bases not matched to a gene; V was cut back by 4 bases and J by 2 bases. Written as DNA, the CDR3 is TGTGCCAGCAGTGGACAGGGGGCCTACGAGCAGTACTTC. Its translation is CASSGQGAYEQYF.

With regard to this clone: Other nucleotide sequences from this sample produce the same CDR3. J is TRBJ1-5 and V is TRBV28; D is undetermined. Per the germline V gene, CDR1 is MDHEN and CDR2 is SYDVKM. The CDR3 consists of 12 residues. V dropped 3 bases and J dropped 5 bases, with 5 bases sitting between them. CDR3 residues: CASSFRDQPQHF. CDR3 sequence (DNA): TGTGCCAGCAGTTTCCGCGATCAGCCCCAGCATTTT.

The chain is built from TRBV29-1 and TRBJ2-3, with 7 bases that match TRBD2. Losses at the gene ends were 6 bases for V and 3 bases for J; bases not matched to a gene: 12. Germline V CDR1 and CDR2: SQVTM, ANQGSEA. The CDR3 length is 15 residues. Written as DNA, the CDR3 is TGCAGCGTCGATACGTCCGCGCGGGAGACAGATACGCAGTATTTT. The encoded protein is CSVDTSARETDTQYF.

V and J are TRBV5-1 and TRBJ2-2; tentatively, D is TRBD1 (6 bases). Germline-derived CDR1 and CDR2 are SGHRS and YFSETQ. The CDR3 spans 13 residues. V was pared by 7 bases and J by 2 bases, with 9 bases between. CDR3 in amino acids: CASGTTNTGELFF. The CDR3 region has the DNA TGCGCCAGCGGGACAACTAACACCGGGGAGCTGTTTTTT.

This chain joins TRBV6-4 and TRBJ2-1; D is ambiguous. This CDR3 is 13 amino acids long. Germline values: CDR1 MRHNA, CDR2 SNTAGT. V lost 9 bases to trimming and J lost 2 bases, with 11 bases between them. Here the CDR3 reads CASRADPYNEQFF. CDR3 nucleotide sequence: TGTGCCAGTCGCGCGGATCCCTACAATGAGCAGTTCTTC.

The chain carries TRBV18 and TRBJ2-6; 8 bases agree with TRBD1. This CDR3 has 17 amino acids. Trimming removed 2 bases from V and 2 bases from J; junction bases left unmatched: 5. Germline V CDR1 and CDR2: KGHSH, LQKENI. CDR3 bases: TGTGCCAGCTCACCAACCGTGACAGGGGCTGGGGCCAACGTCCTGACTTTC. Protein product: CASSPTVTGAGANVLTF.

The chain employs TRBV6-6 and TRBJ1-3; weak D call: TRBD1 (5 bases). This CDR3 comprises 14 residues. Trimming took 6 bases from V and 0 from J, leaving 9 bases between them. CDR1 is MNHNY and CDR2 is SVGAGI in the germline V gene (reference sequence). Written as DNA, the CDR3 is TGTGCCAGCAGCCGACAGATCTCTGGAAACACCATATATTTT. Translated: CASSRQISGNTIYF.

The CDR3 nucleotides are TGTGCCAGCACCTCGGCAGGGATCCCCTACGAGCAGTACTTC. Residues: CASTSAGIPYEQYF. The chain links TRBV27 to TRBJ2-7; TRBD1 might be the D (5 bases). V was clipped by 7 bases and J by 2 bases, with 15 bases between them. This CDR3 has 14 residues. CDR1 and CDR2 (germline): MNHEY, SMNVEV (reference sequence).

The V gene is TRBV29-1, the J gene TRBJ2-3; maybe TRBD2 (6 bases). Germline V gene sequence: CDR1 SQVTM, CDR2 ANQGSEA. The CDR3 totals 14 residues. CDR3 sequence reads: CARIGDLETDTQYF. In DNA form, the CDR3 reads TGCGCTAGAATCGGGGACTTGGAGACAGATACGCAGTATTTT.

The rearrangement joins TRBV2 to TRBJ2-3; 13 positions match TRBD2. Germline assignment: CDR1 SNHLY and CDR2 FYNNEI. Trimming removed 3 bases from V and 2 bases from J; junction bases left unmatched: 5. The CDR3 spans 17 residues. CDR3 sequence: CASSDPLAGGPTDTQYF. In DNA, the CDR3 is TGTGCCAGCAGTGACCCACTAGCGGGAGGGCCCACAGATACGCAGTATTTT.

The chain is built from TRBV18 and TRBJ2-2; 7 bases align to TRBD1. CDR1 and CDR2 from the germline V gene are KGHSH and LQKENI. The V segment lost 4 bases and the J segment 4 bases; nucleotides outside the gene matches: 6. The CDR3 is 15 amino acids. The CDR3 loop is CASSRGQSFTGELFF. CDR3 DNA sequence: TGTGCCAGCTCACGGGGACAGAGTTTCACCGGGGAGCTGTTTTTT.

This clone came up a few times. This CDR3 is CASSHDRDINYGYTF. The CDR3 DNA reads TGCGCCAGCAGCCATGACCGGGATATCAACTATGGCTACACCTTC. The chain carries TRBV4-1 and TRBJ1-2; D remains ambiguous. In germline, CDR1 is MGHRA, CDR2 YSYEKL. The CDR3 loop spans 15 amino acids. V lost 3 bases to trimming and J lost 2 bases, with 13 bases between them.

The chain couples TRBV14 to TRBJ2-7; TRBD1 agrees at 9 bases. This CDR3 contains 14 residues. CDR1 and CDR2 from the germline V gene are SGHDN and FVKESK. V lost 5 bases to trimming and J lost 8 bases; unmatched junction nucleotides: 10. CDR3 bases: TGTGCCAGCAGCTTTCGCCGGGACAGGGAGAAGCAGTACTTC. Residues: CASSFRRDREKQYF. Supplemented by reference TRBV14 and TRBJ2-7, the full variable domain reads EAGVTQFPSHSVIEKGQTVTLRCDPISGHDNLYWYRRVMGKEIKFLLHFVKESKQDESGMPNNRFLAERTGGTYSTLKVQPAELEDSGVYFCASSFRRDREKQYFGPGTRLTVT.

This chain uses TRBV2 with TRBJ2-5; 15 nucleotides line up with TRBD2. CDR3 length: 15 residues. The germline V gene encodes CDR1 SNHLY and CDR2 FYNNEI. Losses at the gene ends were 4 bases for V and 5 bases for J; bases not matched to a gene: 2. CDR3 sequence (DNA): TGTGCCAGCAGTGGGACTAGCGGGAGGGTCGAGACCCAGTACTTC. This encodes CASSGTSGRVETQYF.

The chain recombines TRBV7-3 with TRBJ2-3; a possible D gene is TRBD2 (6 bases). CDR3 length: 13 amino acids. In germline, CDR1 is SGHTA, CDR2 FQGTGA. V was cut by 1 base and J by 5 bases, with 7 bases left in between. This CDR3 reads CASSLRGVDTQYF. In DNA form, the CDR3 reads TGTGCCAGCAGCTTAAGGGGGGTAGATACGCAGTATTTT.